What follows are 27 T cell receptor beta chains derived from one specimen sequenced in a study of cytomegalovirus exposure and HLA in healthy donors. PCR was performed using 60 Vbeta and 13 Jbeta primers. Sequenced by immunoSEQ multiplex PCR; TCRdb stores in-frame clones only, minus some. The top ten clones hold about 14% of a sample with 150,000 to 200,000 clones, nearly 80% of them seen once. What was sequenced was PBMCs. All receptors come from a man aged 50 to 59 in good health and CMV-seropositive.

The chain joins TRBV5-1 to TRBJ2-7; D unresolved. This CDR3 is 15 amino acids long. V was shortened by 1 base and J by 6 bases, with 17 bases between the two germline ends. Germline-derived CDR1 and CDR2 are SGHRS and YFSETQ. The CDR3: CASSLYAGARSEQYF. The DNA for the CDR3 is TGCGCCAGCAGCTTGTATGCCGGAGCCCGGAGCGAGCAGTACTTC.

The genes are TRBV11-2 and TRBJ2-4; a weak D match, TRBD2 (5 bases). V was trimmed by 6 bases and J by 0 bases, leaving 15 bases between them. The CDR3 extends over 16 amino acids. CDR1 SGHAT and CDR2 FQNNGV come from the germline V gene. The DNA for the CDR3 is TGTGCCAGCAGATCTACTAGGTCACTAGCCAAAAACATTCAGTACTTC. Its translation is CASRSTRSLAKNIQYF. Drawing the rest from reference TRBV11-2 and TRBJ2-4, the complete variable domain is EAGVAQSPRYKIIEKRQSVAFWCNPISGHATLYWYQQILGQGPKLLIQFQNNGVVDDSQLPKDRFSAERLKGVDSTLKIQPAKLEDSAVYLCASRSTRSLAKNIQYFGAGTRLSVL.

The rearrangement uses TRBV9 and TRBJ2-5; 10 bases match TRBD2. Trimming took 2 bases from V and 0 from J; bases not matched to a gene: 1. Germline V gene sequence: CDR1 SGDLS, CDR2 YYNGEE. The CDR3 runs 15 residues. The CDR3 loop is CASSVSGGDQETQYF. CDR3 in DNA: TGTGCCAGCAGCGTGAGCGGGGGGGACCAAGAGACCCAGTACTTC.

V is TRBV7-9 and J is TRBJ1-2, with 8 bases fitting TRBD1. Germline V gives CDR1 SEHNR, CDR2 FQNEAQ (reference sequence). J lost 7 bases, V lost 6 bases, and 13 bases had no gene match. The CDR3 sequence is 15 residues long. The chain's CDR3 is CASSSLLTGAVGYTF. In DNA, the CDR3 is TGTGCCAGCAGTTCTCTACTGACAGGGGCGGTTGGCTACACCTTC. Together with reference TRBV7-9 and TRBJ1-2, the CDR3 gives the full variable domain: DTGVSQNPRHKITKRGQNVTFRCDPISEHNRLYWYRQTLGQGPEFLTYFQNEAQLEKSRLLSDRFSAERPKGSFSTLEIQRTEQGDSAMYLCASSSLLTGAVGYTFGSGTRLTVV.

The CDR3 spells CASSRRGRSPPLHF. Here the CDR3 DNA reads TGTGCCAGCAGCCGCAGGGGGAGAAGTCCACCCCTCCACTTT. The chain uses TRBV13 and TRBJ1-6; 7 positions agree with TRBD1. Germline CDR1 and CDR2: PRHDT and FYEKMQ (reference sequence). This CDR3 is built from 14 residues. The trim removed 5 bases at V and 11 bases at J, leaving 9 bases unmatched.

The chain employs TRBV30 and TRBJ1-5; D possibly corresponds to TRBD1 (5 bases). V lost 2 bases to trimming and J lost 5 bases, with 10 bases between them. Germline V lookup: CDR1 GTSNPN, CDR2 SVGIG (reference sequence). The CDR3 totals 13 residues. The CDR3 is CAWSSGGDQPQHF. Written as DNA, the CDR3 is TGTGCCTGGAGTTCTGGGGGGGATCAGCCCCAGCATTTT.

The V gene is TRBV6-5, the J gene TRBJ1-1; D is undetermined. The length of the CDR3 is 13 residues. Germline assignment: CDR1 MNHEY and CDR2 SVGAGI. The germline V and J ends were trimmed by 7 bases and 5 bases, with 14 bases remaining between them. The CDR3 here is CASTKPGSTEAFF. Here the CDR3 DNA reads TGTGCCAGCACCAAGCCGGGTAGTACTGAAGCTTTCTTT.

To note about this clone: This sample also contains other DNA sequences that code for the same CDR3. This rearrangement joins TRBV23-1 to TRBJ1-1, with 7 bases fitting TRBD1. TRBV23-1 carries the ORF label, with uncertain function. The CDR3 consists of 16 residues. Trimming cost V 2 bases and J 0 bases; bases outside gene matches: 6. CDR3 loop: CASSQIAGGLNTEAFF. As DNA, the CDR3 is TGCGCCAGCAGTCAAATCGCAGGGGGACTGAACACTGAAGCTTTCTTT.

The CDR3 DNA reads TGTGCCAGCAGACTAGCGGGGGAAGAGACCCAGTACTTC. Protein product: CASRLAGEETQYF. The chain recombines TRBV2 with TRBJ2-5, with 11 bases aligning to TRBD2. This CDR3 is built from 13 residues. Germline V gene lookup returns CDR1 SNHLY and CDR2 FYNNEI. V lost 6 bases and J lost 3; bases outside the gene matches: 0.

The chain uses TRBV27 and TRBJ2-7, with D tentatively TRBD2 (7 bases). The CDR3 has 13 residues. Germline lookup yields CDR1 MNHEY and CDR2 SMNVEV (reference sequence). Trimming took 7 bases from V and 5 from J, leaving 15 bases between them. The CDR3: CASNPKGGNEQYF. CDR3 in DNA: TGTGCCAGCAACCCTAAGGGGGGGAACGAGCAGTACTTC.

This chain joins TRBV7-9 and TRBJ1-1; TRBD1 is a possible D gene (6 bases). The CDR3 has 13 residues. Germline CDR1 is SEHNR and CDR2 is FQNEAQ (reference sequence). V lost 4 bases and J lost 6, with 12 bases in between. The CDR3 sequence is CASSSTGKPEAFF. CDR3 coding DNA: TGTGCCAGCAGCTCTACAGGGAAGCCTGAAGCTTTCTTT.

V and J are TRBV28 and TRBJ1-5; D uncertain. CDR1 and CDR2 (germline): MDHEN, SYDVKM. The germline V and J ends were trimmed by 4 bases and 7 bases, with 20 bases remaining between them. The CDR3 consists of 16 residues. This CDR3 reads CASSSGRGSWVQPQHF. In DNA, the CDR3 is TGTGCCAGCAGTTCTGGCCGGGGAAGTTGGGTGCAGCCCCAGCATTTT.

This chain connects TRBV9 to TRBJ2-5; weak D call: TRBD2 (5 bases). Trimming shortened V by 2 bases and J by 7 bases, and 15 bases separated the two germline ends. Germline values: CDR1 SGDLS, CDR2 YYNGEE. CDR3 length: 14 residues. CDR3 residues: CASSVGGMVGTQYF. CDR3 in DNA: TGTGCCAGCAGCGTCGGAGGTATGGTGGGGACCCAGTACTTC.

J is TRBJ2-7 and V is TRBV21-1; the listed D gene, TRBD2, was not tested against the DNA. TRBV21-1 corresponds to a pseudogene. The CDR3 runs 16 residues. The DNA for the CDR3 is TGTGCCAGCAGCAAAGGGAGGGGTAAACCCGAACACGAGCAGTACGTC. It codes for CASSKGRGKPEHEQYV.

The rearrangement links TRBV7-8 to TRBJ1-2; 9 bases align to TRBD1. Germline V lookup: CDR1 SGHVS, CDR2 FQNEAQ. The CDR3 length is 15 residues. With 0 bases clipped from V and 4 bases from J, the junction kept 3 bases outside the gene matches. CDR3 residues: CASSLARDRVYGYTF. The CDR3 bases are TGTGCCAGCAGCTTAGCCAGGGACAGGGTCTATGGCTACACCTTC.

The chain has TRBV6-5 and TRBJ2-5, with TRBD2 identical over 9 bases. With 8 bases clipped from V and 2 bases from J, the junction kept 6 bases outside the gene matches. The CDR3 contains 14 residues. The germline V gene encodes CDR1 MNHEY and CDR2 SVGAGI. CDR3 bases: TGTGCCAGCGGAGCGGGGGGAAAACAAGAGACCCAGTACTTC. Protein sequence: CASGAGGKQETQYF.

The genes are TRBV19 and TRBJ1-6; 9 bases line up with TRBD1. CDR1 is LNHDA and CDR2 is SQIVND in the germline V gene (reference sequence). CDR3 length equals 15 residues. V gave up 6 bases and J gave up 10 bases; unmatched junction bases: 10. The CDR3 is CASSLTVTGGSPLHF. CDR3 nucleotide sequence: TGTGCCAGTAGCCTAACCGTCACAGGGGGCTCACCCCTCCACTTT. The entire variable domain, with the rest obtained from reference TRBV19 and TRBJ1-6, is as follows: DGGITQSPKYLFRKEGQNVTLSCEQNLNHDAMYWYRQDPGQGLRLIYYSQIVNDFQKGDIAEGYSVSREKKESFPLTVTSAQKNPTAFYLCASSLTVTGGSPLHFGNGTRLTVT.

The CDR3, as DNA: TGTGCCAGCAGTACTAGGGGGTTCGGCGGCTACACCTTC. Translated, it gives CASSTRGFGGYTF. V and J are TRBV28 and TRBJ1-2, with D perhaps TRBD1 (6 bases). CDR3 length: 13 amino acids. Germline V lookup: CDR1 MDHEN, CDR2 SYDVKM. V lost 5 bases and J lost 8, with 15 bases in between.

This sequence joins TRBV19 and TRBJ2-1, with 14 positions matching TRBD2. CDR3 length: 16 amino acids. Germline CDR1 LNHDA, CDR2 SQIVND (reference sequence). The trim removed 6 bases at V and 6 bases at J, leaving 7 bases unmatched. The CDR3 nucleotides are TGTGCCAGTAGAGCCTTGACTAGCGGGGGGGCCAATGAGCAGTTCTTC. Protein sequence: CASRALTSGGANEQFF.

This chain joins TRBV5-5 and TRBJ2-7, with 8 bases that match TRBD1. The trim removed 4 bases at V and 6 bases at J, leaving 0 bases unmatched. The CDR3 covers 11 residues. The germline gives CDR1 SGHKS, CDR2 YYEKEE (reference sequence). For the CDR3, the DNA is TGTGCCAGCAGCACAGGGGGCGAGCAGTACGTC. Translated, it gives CASSTGGEQYV.

In its sample, this clone was seen a few times. This chain links TRBV6-4 with TRBJ2-3, with D perhaps matching TRBD2 (5 bases). CDR1 MRHNA and CDR2 SNTAGT come from the germline V gene. The CDR3 spans 14 residues. Deletions cut 5 bases from V and 0 bases from J, with 9 bases between. The CDR3 spells CASSRADSTDTQYF. The CDR3 DNA is TGTGCCAGCAGTCGAGCGGATAGCACAGATACGCAGTATTTT.

This chain uses TRBV6-5 with TRBJ1-2, with a tentative D call TRBD1 (6 bases). The CDR3 is 13 amino acids. The germline CDR1 and CDR2 sequences are MNHEY and SVGAGI. V dropped 6 bases and J dropped 7 bases, with 15 bases sitting between them. Here the CDR3 DNA reads TGTGCCAGCAGACCCGCGGGGGCGCGTGGCTACACCTTC. It translates to CASRPAGARGYTF.

The chain uses TRBV7-2 and TRBJ2-7; tentative D call: TRBD1 (5 bases). This CDR3 region has 13 residues. Germline CDR1 SGHTA, CDR2 FQGNSA. V shed 3 bases and J shed 5 bases, with 11 bases lying between them. For the CDR3, the DNA is TGTGCCAGCAGCTTCACGACAGATAACGAGCAGTACTTC. Its protein product is CASSFTTDNEQYF.

This rearrangement joins TRBV27 to TRBJ2-6; the D gene is possibly TRBD1 (6 bases). Germline CDR1 MNHEY, CDR2 SMNVEV (reference sequence). The ends were cut back, 7 bases at V and 2 bases at J, with 12 bases in the middle. The CDR3 totals 15 residues. The DNA of the CDR3 is TGTGCCAGCAAGAGAACAGGGACTGGGGCCAACGTCCTGACTTTC. It yields the protein CASKRTGTGANVLTF. Variable domain in full (rest from reference TRBV27 and TRBJ2-6): EAQVTQNPRYLITVTGKKLTVTCSQNMNHEYMSWYRQDPGLGLRQIYYSMNVEVTDKGDVPEGYKVSRKEKRNFPLILESPSPNQTSLYFCASKRTGTGANVLTFGAGSRLTVL.

The V gene is TRBV19, the J gene TRBJ2-5, with a weak D call TRBD2 (5 bases). Germline V gene lookup returns CDR1 LNHDA and CDR2 SQIVND (reference sequence). Trimming stripped 10 bases from V and 5 bases from J, with 17 bases between. The CDR3 loop spans 13 amino acids. The CDR3 protein is CATRDRGRETQYF. The CDR3 bases are TGTGCCACCCGGGATCGGGGAAGGGAGACCCAGTACTTC.

A single count supports this clone. V gene TRBV4-3 combines with J gene TRBJ2-7; tentatively, D is TRBD2 (6 bases). Germline values: CDR1 LGHNA, CDR2 YSLEER. Deletions cut 3 bases from V and 3 bases from J, with 15 bases between. CDR3 length equals 15 residues. This CDR3 reads CASSQERDGSYEQYF. DNA of the CDR3: TGCGCCAGCAGCCAGGAACGGGACGGGAGCTACGAGCAGTACTTC.

This chain joins TRBV7-9 and TRBJ1-5; D perhaps matches TRBD1 (5 bases). The length of the CDR3 is 14 residues. Trimming took off 3 bases at V and 7 bases at J, with 13 bases between the two ends. Germline CDR1 reads SEHNR; CDR2 reads FQNEAQ (reference sequence). The CDR3, as DNA: TGTGCCAGCAGCTTGGGGGGGGGAGAGCAGCCCCAGCATTTT. It yields the protein CASSLGGGEQPQHF.